The entry below gives a single T cell receptor (beta chain) sequence along with its context. At one of its ends the junction is not consistent with the germline gene, which may arise from a read error. This specimen comes from a study of cytomegalovirus exposure and HLA in healthy donors. The PCR ran on 60 Vbeta and 13 Jbeta primers. Assay: immunoSEQ multiplex PCR; the TCRdb copy retains only in-frame clones and omits some. Of some 150,000 clones detected, 80% to 85% appear once; the ten largest clones hold over 1.5%. The CDR3 spans 13 residues. The V gene's germline CDR1 is SGHTA and CDR2 FQGTGA. The gene calls are TRBV7-3 and TRBJ1-5, with TRBD1 identical over 10 bases. This clonotype was sampled from a woman aged 18 to 35 in good health and CMV-seronegative. Sequencing input: PBMCs. In DNA, the CDR3 is TGTGCCAGCAGCCCGATCGGGACAGGGGAACTTCCTTTT. This codes for CASSPIGTGELPF.